These T cell receptor beta chains were read from a single sample in a study of cytomegalovirus exposure and HLA in healthy donors. TCRdb keeps only in-frame clones here, not all; method: immunoSEQ multiplex PCR. The sample yields roughly 150,000 clones, 75% seen once. The sample taken for sequencing was PBMCs. The receptor source for this set is a female donor in good health and CMV-seronegative. The CDR3 runs from the conserved cysteine through the conserved F or W. A D gene is named only where the DNA matches it firmly. A clone size is listed for some rows: how often the clone was seen (once, few, many), or a class if it is expanded.

V gene	J gene	clone size	D gene	CDR3 DNA	CDR3 protein
TRBV6-5	TRBJ1-1	NA	TRBD1	TGTGCCAGCAGTTACTCTGGGACAGGGGCTGAAGCTTTCTTT	CASSYSGTGAEAFF
TRBV7-8	TRBJ2-1	NA	NA	TGTGCCAGCAGCCTGGGGGGGGGCCGGGGTGAGCAGTTCTTC	CASSLGGGRGEQFF
TRBV5-4	TRBJ1-4	few	TRBD1	TGTGCCAGCAGCTTCGGGACAGGCTCTAATGAAAAACTGTTTTTT	CASSFGTGSNEKLFF
TRBV7-2	TRBJ2-7	few	TRBD2	TGTGCCAGCAGCTTGGAAGCGGGGGGCCTCTACGAGCAGTACTTC	CASSLEAGGLYEQYF
TRBV5-6	TRBJ2-5	once	NA	TGTGCCAGCAGCTTGACAGGAATGGAGACCCAGTACTTC	CASSLTGMETQYF
TRBV4-1	TRBJ2-2	NA	TRBD2	TGCGCCAGCAGCCAAGTGTTCCAGCGGGAGAACACCGGGGAGCTGTTTTTT	CASSQVFQRENTGELFF
TRBV18	TRBJ1-1	NA	NA	TGTGCCAGCTCACCACCGGGAAGGGGCGAAGCTTTCTTT	CASSPPGRGEAFF
TRBV9	TRBJ1-4	NA	NA	TGTGCCAGCAGCGTAGGGCGGAACAATGAAAAACTGTTTTTT	CASSVGRNNEKLFF
TRBV18	TRBJ1-4	NA	NA	TGTGCCAGCTCACCCTGGGGCAGCTCTGAAAAACTGTTTTTT	CASSPWGSSEKLFF
TRBV19	TRBJ2-3	NA	TRBD1	TGTGCCAGTAGCCCCCGGGACAGCCACACAGATACGCAGTATTTT	CASSPRDSHTDTQYF
TRBV27	TRBJ2-7	NA	TRBD1	TGTGCCAGCACCCGGGACAGGGGCTACGAGCAGTACTTC	CASTRDRGYEQYF
TRBV7-8	TRBJ1-5	NA	NA	TGTGCCAGCAGCCCTGACAGGTATAGCAATCAGCCCCAGCATTTT	CASSPDRYSNQPQHF
TRBV5-6	TRBJ2-7	once	NA	TGTGCCAGCAGTTTTGGACTGCGGAGCTCCTACGAGCAGTACTTC	CASSFGLRSSYEQYF
TRBV27	TRBJ2-7	NA	TRBD2	TGTGCCAGCAGTTTATCGTCCGGGGGGAAGTACGAGCAGTACTTC	CASSLSSGGKYEQYF
TRBV27	TRBJ2-1	NA	TRBD2	TGTGCCAGCAGTTCTCCCCCATTAGCGGGGAGCTCCTACAATGAGCAGTTCTTC	CASSSPPLAGSSYNEQFF
TRBV6-5	TRBJ2-3	NA	TRBD1	TGTGCCAGCAGTTACTCGGGACAGGGGGCAGATACGCAGTATTTT	CASSYSGQGADTQYF
TRBV4-3	TRBJ2-1	few	TRBD1	TGCGCCAGCAGCCCTTCGGACAGGGTCAATGAGCAGTTCTTC	CASSPSDRVNEQFF
TRBV7-2	TRBJ2-7	NA	NA	TGTGCCAGCAGCTTCGGGACAATCCGTTCCCCCGAGCAGTACTTC	CASSFGTIRSPEQYF